The rows below give T cell receptor beta chains drawn from one sample of a study of cytomegalovirus exposure and HLA in healthy donors. This table comes from immunoSEQ multiplex PCR, and its TCRdb copy is limited to in-frame clones, with some not included. The sample shows around 76,000 clones, around 76% of them seen only once. Sequencing was done on a sample of PBMCs. The receptors here all came from a man aged 35-49 years in good health and CMV-seronegative. The CDR3 runs from the conserved cysteine through the conserved F or W. The D gene is left open where the match is weak. A clone size is listed for some rows: how often the clone was seen (once, few, many), or a class if it is expanded.

D: .
V: TRBV6-5
size: .
J: TRBJ2-7
CDR3: CASQPWEAREQYF
DNA: TGTGCCAGCCAACCCTGGGAGGCACGCGAGCAGTACTTC

D: TRBD2
V: TRBV7-9
size: .
J: TRBJ2-1
CDR3: CATPAGLAGEGEQFF
DNA: TGTGCCACCCCCGCCGGGCTAGCGGGAGAGGGGGAGCAGTTCTTC

D: TRBD2
V: TRBV5-5
size: once
J: TRBJ2-1
CDR3: CASSLQAGRYNEQFF
DNA: TGTGCCAGCAGCTTGCAAGCGGGAAGGTACAATGAGCAGTTCTTC

D: .
V: TRBV9
size: .
J: TRBJ1-1
CDR3: CASSGGRGAFF
DNA: TGTGCCAGCAGCGGGGGGCGCGGGGCTTTCTTT

D: .
V: TRBV5-1
size: .
J: TRBJ2-7
CDR3: CASSPSPGVEYF
DNA: TGCGCCAGCAGCCCGAGTCCGGGGGTTGAGTACTTC

D: .
V: TRBV28
size: .
J: TRBJ1-2
CDR3: CASSLDSYGYTF
DNA: TGTGCCAGCAGCTTGGACAGCTATGGCTACACCTTC

D: .
V: TRBV5-4
size: .
J: TRBJ2-7
CDR3: CASSSGGGGSSYEQYF
DNA: TGTGCCAGCAGCTCAGGTGGTGGGGGGAGCTCCTACGAGCAGTACTTC

D: TRBD1
V: TRBV7-9
size: .
J: TRBJ1-5
CDR3: CSSSLARQGSSNQPQHF
DNA: TGTTCCAGCAGCTTAGCAAGACAGGGGTCGAGCAATCAGCCCCAGCATTTT

D: .
V: TRBV28
size: .
J: TRBJ1-4
CDR3: CASSFTGNEKLFF
DNA: TGTGCCAGCAGTTTCACGGGGAATGAAAAACTGTTTTTT

D: TRBD1
V: TRBV28
size: .
J: TRBJ2-4
CDR3: CASSYPRQGEPRRAKNIQYF
DNA: TGTGCCAGCAGTTATCCCCGACAGGGGGAGCCCCGGAGGGCCAAAAACATTCAGTACTTC

D: TRBD1
V: TRBV13
size: .
J: TRBJ2-7
CDR3: CASSSGRDRGTYEQYF
DNA: TGTGCCAGCAGCTCAGGCCGGGACAGGGGAACCTACGAGCAGTACTTC

D: .
V: TRBV28
size: .
J: TRBJ1-5
CDR3: CASRGHRKDQPQHF
DNA: TGTGCCAGCAGAGGACACAGGAAGGATCAGCCCCAGCATTTT

D: TRBD2
V: TRBV7-2
size: once
J: TRBJ2-7
CDR3: CASSMTSGSTYEQYF
DNA: TGTGCCAGCAGCATGACTAGCGGGAGTACGTACGAGCAGTACTTC

D: .
V: TRBV19
size: .
J: TRBJ1-1
CDR3: CASSPRTRTEAFF
DNA: TGTGCCAGTAGTCCACGAACGAGGACTGAAGCTTTCTTT

D: .
V: TRBV6-1
size: .
J: TRBJ2-4
CDR3: CASSEDRTRGDIQYF
DNA: TGTGCCAGCAGTGAAGACAGGACACGCGGAGACATTCAGTACTTC

D: TRBD1
V: TRBV18
size: .
J: TRBJ2-7
CDR3: CASSPRTGAYEQYF
DNA: TGTGCCAGCTCACCACGGACAGGGGCCTACGAGCAGTACTTC

D: .
V: TRBV7-8
size: few
J: TRBJ2-5
CDR3: CASSLVVAGQETQYF
DNA: TGTGCCAGCAGCTTAGTAGTTGCGGGCCAAGAGACCCAGTACTTC

D: TRBD2
V: TRBV7-2
size: .
J: TRBJ2-3
CDR3: CASSQPPWREGTDTQYF
DNA: TGTGCCAGCAGCCAACCTCCCTGGCGGGAGGGCACAGATACGCAGTATTTT

D: TRBD1
V: TRBV6-1
size: .
J: TRBJ2-1
CDR3: CASSEVGQGTRRRDEQFF
DNA: TGTGCCAGCAGTGAAGTGGGACAGGGGACCCGCAGACGGGATGAGCAGTTCTTC

D: TRBD1
V: TRBV7-9
size: .
J: TRBJ2-1
CDR3: CASSFPGQTNNEQFF
DNA: TGTGCCAGCAGCTTTCCGGGACAGACGAACAATGAGCAGTTCTTC

D: .
V: TRBV20-1
size: .
J: TRBJ2-7
CDR3: CSAREYYEQYF
DNA: TGCAGTGCTAGAGAATACTACGAGCAGTACTTC

D: TRBD1
V: TRBV15
size: .
J: TRBJ2-7
CDR3: CATSRGQGSSYEQYF
DNA: TGTGCCACCAGCAGAGGACAGGGGTCTTCCTACGAGCAGTACTTC

D: TRBD1
V: TRBV11-3
size: .
J: TRBJ2-1
CDR3: CATSWEQGFDNEQFF
DNA: TGTGCCACCAGTTGGGAACAGGGGTTCGACAATGAGCAGTTCTTC

D: TRBD2
V: TRBV7-8
size: .
J: TRBJ2-1
CDR3: CASNRREREGLVEQFF
DNA: TGTGCCAGCAACAGAAGAGAGCGGGAGGGCCTGGTTGAGCAGTTCTTC

D: .
V: TRBV27
size: .
J: TRBJ2-1
CDR3: CASSSTRGGGPHNEQFF
DNA: TGTGCCAGCAGTTCCACCCGAGGGGGAGGGCCTCACAATGAGCAGTTCTTC

D: TRBD1
V: TRBV2
size: .
J: TRBJ1-4
CDR3: CASRFRQGRDEKLFF
DNA: TGTGCCAGCAGGTTTCGACAGGGTAGGGATGAAAAACTGTTTTTT

D: .
V: TRBV12-5
size: .
J: TRBJ2-1
CDR3: CASGKGQTVYEQFF
DNA: TGTGCTAGTGGTAAGGGACAAACCGTCTATGAGCAGTTCTTC

D: .
V: TRBV7-6
size: .
J: TRBJ1-4
CDR3: CASSLATGGREKLFF
DNA: TGTGCCAGCAGCTTAGCGACTGGAGGGCGGGAAAAACTGTTTTTT

D: TRBD2
V: TRBV7-9
size: once
J: TRBJ2-3
CDR3: CASSLASGSKDTQYF
DNA: TGTGCCAGCAGCCTGGCTAGCGGGAGTAAGGATACGCAGTATTTT

D: TRBD1
V: TRBV7-9
size: .
J: TRBJ1-5
CDR3: CASSPSGTDNQPQHF
DNA: TGTGCCAGCAGCCCATCCGGGACAGATAATCAGCCCCAGCATTTT

D: TRBD2
V: TRBV15
size: .
J: TRBJ2-1
CDR3: CATSRAKWGGNEQFF
DNA: TGTGCCACCAGCAGAGCAAAATGGGGAGGGAATGAGCAGTTCTTC

D: TRBD1
V: TRBV5-1
size: once
J: TRBJ2-3
CDR3: CASSLGGGQPDTQYF
DNA: TGCGCCAGCAGCTTGGGAGGGGGACAGCCAGATACGCAGTATTTT

D: .
V: TRBV6-5
size: .
J: TRBJ2-3
CDR3: CASSYDRLVTDTQYF
DNA: TGTGCCAGCAGTTACGACAGGCTCGTCACAGATACGCAGTATTTT

D: .
V: TRBV2
size: .
J: TRBJ1-2
CDR3: CASSAGTNYGYTF
DNA: TGTGCCAGCAGTGCGGGAACTAACTATGGCTACACCTTC

D: TRBD1
V: TRBV28
size: once
J: TRBJ1-2
CDR3: CASSEGQVAYGYTF
DNA: TGTGCCAGCAGCGAGGGACAGGTTGCCTATGGCTACACCTTC

D: TRBD2
V: TRBV5-1
size: .
J: TRBJ2-3
CDR3: CASSLGVLAGADTQYF
DNA: TGCGCCAGCAGCTTGGGGGTCCTAGCGGGAGCAGATACGCAGTATTTT

D: .
V: TRBV4-2
size: .
J: TRBJ2-7
CDR3: CASSSRQVGYEQYF
DNA: TGTGCCAGCAGCTCCCGACAGGTCGGCTACGAGCAGTACTTC

D: TRBD1
V: TRBV18
size: .
J: TRBJ1-1
CDR3: CASSPRGTGNTEAFF
DNA: TGTGCCAGCTCACCAAGGGGGACAGGGAACACTGAAGCTTTCTTT

D: .
V: TRBV6-4
size: .
J: TRBJ2-2
CDR3: CASGASPGTGELFF
DNA: TGTGCCAGCGGGGCGAGTCCGGGCACCGGGGAGCTGTTTTTT

D: .
V: TRBV5-6
size: .
J: TRBJ1-5
CDR3: CASSLGQLNQPQHF
DNA: TGTGCCAGCAGCTTGGGACAGTTAAATCAGCCCCAGCATTTT

D: .
V: TRBV11-3
size: few
J: TRBJ2-3
CDR3: CASSLGGSRTDTQYF
DNA: TGTGCCAGCAGCTTAGGAGGGTCCCGCACAGATACGCAGTATTTT

D: .
V: TRBV7-2
size: .
J: TRBJ2-7
CDR3: CASSFSRSSYEQYF
DNA: TGTGCCAGCAGCTTCTCTAGGAGCTCCTACGAGCAGTACTTC

D: TRBD1
V: TRBV9
size: .
J: TRBJ2-1
CDR3: CASSAGTGGYNEQFF
DNA: TGTGCCAGCAGCGCTGGGACAGGGGGCTACAATGAGCAGTTCTTC

D: TRBD1
V: TRBV5-1
size: .
J: TRBJ2-7
CDR3: CASSPGDREVYEQYF
DNA: TGCGCCAGCAGCCCCGGGGACAGGGAAGTCTACGAGCAGTACTTC

D: .
V: TRBV4-1
size: .
J: TRBJ1-2
CDR3: CASSHPSLHYGYTF
DNA: TGCGCCAGCAGCCACCCTTCCCTTCACTATGGCTACACCTTC

D: TRBD1
V: TRBV18
size: .
J: TRBJ1-5
CDR3: CASSLSGGHNQPQHF
DNA: TGTGCCAGCTCCCTGTCAGGGGGTCACAATCAGCCCCAGCATTTT

D: .
V: TRBV28
size: .
J: TRBJ2-4
CDR3: CASSITGEAKTFQYF
DNA: TGTGCCAGCAGTATAACAGGGGAGGCGAAAACATTTCAGTACTTC

D: TRBD2
V: TRBV11-3
size: once
J: TRBJ2-1
CDR3: CASSSSGAGGYNEQFF
DNA: TGTGCCAGCAGCTCCTCCGGGGCGGGAGGCTACAATGAGCAGTTCTTC

D: TRBD1
V: TRBV28
size: .
J: TRBJ2-4
CDR3: CASSWTGLLAKNIQYF
DNA: TGTGCCAGCAGTTGGACAGGGCTACTAGCCAAAAACATTCAGTACTTC

D: .
V: TRBV15
size: .
J: TRBJ2-7
CDR3: CATSRDLGRADSYEQYF
DNA: TGTGCCACCAGCAGAGATTTGGGCAGGGCCGACTCCTACGAGCAGTACTTC

D: TRBD1
V: TRBV10-1
size: .
J: TRBJ1-1
CDR3: CASSEGRGITEAFF
DNA: TGCGCCAGCAGTGAGGGCAGGGGGATAACTGAAGCTTTCTTT

D: TRBD2
V: TRBV18
size: .
J: TRBJ2-1
CDR3: CASSPWSSGSVSEQFF
DNA: TGTGCCAGCTCACCATGGTCCAGCGGGAGTGTCAGTGAGCAGTTCTTC

D: .
V: TRBV5-6
size: .
J: TRBJ1-4
CDR3: CASSLPGANEKLFF
DNA: TGTGCCAGCAGCTTGCCCGGGGCTAATGAAAAACTGTTTTTT

D: .
V: TRBV6-4
size: .
J: TRBJ2-2
CDR3: CASSMDSTGELFF
DNA: TGTGCCAGCAGTATGGACAGCACCGGGGAGCTGTTTTTT